This TCR beta chain was captured in a study of blood T cell repertoires in COVID-19. Assay used: immunoSEQ multiplex PCR; TCRdb lists only in-frame clones, some missing. Of 410,000 or so clones in the sample, 70% to 90% are singletons; the top ten hold about 1.6%. The CDR3 length is 12 residues. The V and J ends lost 3 bases and 5 bases respectively, with 8 bases between them. This sequence originates from a woman aged 40 to 50 with COVID-19, enrolled during active disease. Sequenced: peripheral blood. The J gene is TRBJ2-7, the V gene TRBV12-3 or TRBV12-4; no reliable D call. The CDR3 region is CASSFLTDEQYF. CDR3 sequence (DNA): TGTGCCAGCAGTTTCCTTACGGACGAGCAGTACTTC.